This T cell receptor (beta chain) was captured in a study of PD-L1 blockade in urothelial cancer. This CDR3 contains 14 residues. The V end lost 5 bases, the J end lost 6 bases, and 14 bases lay between the germline ends. Germline V lookup: CDR1 LGHNA, CDR2 YSLEER. This table comes from immunoSEQ multiplex PCR, and its TCRdb copy is limited to in-frame clones, with some not included. The sample lists approximately 72,000 clones; around 87% were seen once. The sample's time point: pretreatment peripheral blood. The origin of this receptor is a man aged 60 to 69 with urothelial cancer. J is TRBJ2-1 and V is TRBV4-3, with no clear D. The sample consisted of PBMCs, taken around atezolizumab (anti-PD-L1) treatment. In nucleotides, the CDR3 is TGCGCCAGCAGCAGTAGAGGCAGAGGCAATGAGCAGTTCTTC. Translated, it gives CASSSRGRGNEQFF.